Each of the 27 T cell receptor beta chains below was sequenced from the same sample in a study of blood T cells in healthy people across ages. A second PCR, run for about 7 to 11 cycles, used a sample-barcoded 5' primer plus a J-beta primer mix. TCRdb fed the 5' RACE reads into MiXCR, producing one record per CDR3 protein. The sample includes over a million distinct CDR3 sequences, less than 50% of them seen just once. The sequencing sample was made of blood. The source is a woman aged 55-70 years in good health.

CDR3 in amino acids: CASSIGPLDNGPQHF. The DNA of the CDR3 is TGTGCCAGCAGCATCGGACCTCTCGACAATGGGCCCCAGCATTTT. The chain links TRBV5-4 to TRBJ1-5; unclear D gene. Trimming took 4 bases from V and 9 from J, leaving 20 bases between them. CDR3 length equals 15 residues. Germline loops: CDR1 SGHNT, CDR2 YYREEE (reference sequence).

This clonotype turned up a few times. The genes are TRBV28 and TRBJ2-6; D ambiguous. Between the trimmed V and J ends, which lost 6 bases and 0 bases, there was a span of 15 bases. Germline V gene lookup returns CDR1 MDHEN and CDR2 SYDVKM. The CDR3 is made up of 17 amino acids. The CDR3: CASSPSTGSSGANVLTF. DNA for the CDR3: TGTGCCAGCAGCCCATCAACCGGTTCCTCTGGGGCCAACGTCCTGACTTTC.

As to this clonotype: Possible read error: a much larger clone is one base away. The J gene is TRBJ2-7, the V gene TRBV15; 7 positions match TRBD2. The CDR3 contains 16 residues. Germline CDR1 reads LNHNV; CDR2 reads YYDKDF (reference sequence). V lost 0 bases and J lost 2; bases outside the gene matches: 7. The DNA of the CDR3 is TGTGCCACCAGCAGAGAGATCCAGCGGGGTACCTACGAGCAGTACTTC. This gives the protein CATSREIQRGTYEQYF.

About this clonotype: At one boundary the junction diverges from the germline segment, which might be a read error. The chain uses TRBV20-1 and TRBJ2-1; the D gene is possibly TRBD1 (5 bases). Germline V CDR1 and CDR2: DFQATT, SNEGSKA (reference sequence). This CDR3 contains 18 residues. The CDR3 region has the DNA TGCAGTGCTAAACCGACAGCCAGGGCCGTCCCGCCTTACAATAAGCAGTTCTTC. It codes for CSAKPTARAVPPYNKQFF.

This clonotype was counted between two and nine times. The chain combines TRBV7-9 with TRBJ2-7; weak D call: TRBD1 (6 bases). Trimming took off 5 bases at V and 2 bases at J, with 16 bases between the two ends. The CDR3 length is 15 residues. CDR1 and CDR2 from the germline V gene are SEHNR and FQNEAQ (reference sequence). The CDR3 nucleotides are TGTGCCAGCAGCCGAACTGGCACAGGGCCCTACGAGCAGTACTTC. It codes for CASSRTGTGPYEQYF.

The chain links TRBV5-8 to TRBJ2-5; D remains unclear. The J call is doubtful: the DNA matches TRBJ2-7 better. Germline-derived CDR1 and CDR2 are SGHTS and YDEGEE. This CDR3 contains 12 residues. The CDR3: CASRSPSDEQYF. Written as DNA, the CDR3 is TGTGCCAGCCGCTCACCTTCCGACGAGCAGTACTTC.

This clonotype was seen more than once but under ten times. V is TRBV7-9 and J is TRBJ2-7, with D perhaps TRBD1 or TRBD2 (6 bases each). The CDR3 has 19 residues. Per germline, CDR1 SEHNR and CDR2 FQNEAQ (reference sequence). The V gene lost 4 bases and the J gene lost 2 bases, with 27 bases spanning the gap. This chain's CDR3 is CASSWPGGTTETQTYEQYF. CDR3 sequence (DNA): TGTGCCAGCAGCTGGCCCGGAGGGACAACGGAAACTCAAACCTACGAGCAGTACTTC.

This clonotype was counted a few times. V and J are TRBV11-1 and TRBJ2-1; 12 bases align to TRBD2. CDR1 and CDR2 from the germline V gene are SGHAT and FQDESV (reference sequence). V lost 5 bases, J lost 7 bases, and 24 bases stayed unmatched. The CDR3 contains 21 residues. The CDR3 is CASSPLPGTSGPERFRNEQFF. The CDR3 coding sequence is TGTGCCAGCAGCCCACTCCCCGGGACTAGCGGGCCGGAAAGGTTTAGGAATGAGCAGTTCTTC.

This rearrangement joins TRBV9 to TRBJ2-1, with D maybe TRBD2 (6 bases). V shed 0 bases and J shed 2 bases, with 9 bases lying between them. The CDR3 contains 15 residues. Germline values: CDR1 SGDLS, CDR2 YYNGEE. The CDR3 is CASSVDSGTYNEQFF. CDR3 nucleotides: TGTGCCAGCAGCGTAGATAGCGGAACCTACAATGAGCAGTTCTTC.

The V gene is TRBV27, the J gene TRBJ2-5; possibly TRBD1 for D (6 bases). Matching the DNA end better, TRBJ2-7 makes the J call doubtful. The CDR3 extends over 16 amino acids. Germline V CDR1 and CDR2: MNHEY, SMNVEV (reference sequence). The chain's CDR3 is CASSLSSGDINYEQYF. The CDR3 region has the DNA TGTGCCAGCAGTTTGAGTTCCGGGGACATTAACTACGAGCAGTACTTC.

The chain recombines TRBV2 with TRBJ2-7; a possible D gene is TRBD2 (6 bases). The CDR3 totals 13 residues. The ends were cut back, 4 bases at V and 5 bases at J, with 12 bases in the middle. Germline V lookup: CDR1 SNHLY, CDR2 FYNNEI. The CDR3 coding sequence is TGTGCCAGCAGTGTGGGGCCGGGAGACGAGCAGTACTTC. It translates to CASSVGPGDEQYF. Looking up the rest from reference TRBV2 and TRBJ2-7 gives the full variable domain: EPEVTQTPSHQVTQMGQEVILRCVPISNHLYFYWYRQILGQKVEFLVSFYNNEISEKSEIFDDQFSVERPDGSNFTLKIRSTKLEDSAMYFCASSVGPGDEQYFGPGTRLTVT.

In this sample, this clonotype turned up once. This rearrangement joins TRBV3-1 to TRBJ1-2, with TRBD1 as a possible D gene (5 bases). Trimming removed 4 bases from V and 6 bases from J, with 21 bases in between. The CDR3 is 16 amino acids. The germline V gene encodes CDR1 LGHDT and CDR2 YNNKEL (reference sequence). The CDR3 region has the DNA TGTGCCAGCAGCCCAGTTAAGAGGCCGGGGCTGAATGGCTACACCTTC. Translating it yields CASSPVKRPGLNGYTF.

This clonotype was counted between two and nine times. This chain joins TRBV5-1 and TRBJ2-1, with TRBD2 matching over 11 bases. The germline V gene encodes CDR1 SGHRS and CDR2 YFSETQ. CDR3 length: 17 amino acids. J gave up 0 bases and V 6 bases, and 8 bases lay outside the gene matches. The CDR3 DNA follows: TGCGCCAGCACCGGGCTAGCGGGAGGCCTCTCCTACAATGAGCAGTTCTTC. Protein: CASTGLAGGLSYNEQFF.

This sequence joins TRBV7-6 and TRBJ2-1; D uncertain. The CDR3 has 16 amino acids. The germline V gene encodes CDR1 SGHVS and CDR2 FNYEAQ. Trimming pared 0 bases from V and 4 bases from J, leaving 13 bases between. The CDR3: CASSLARPGPYNEQFF. The CDR3, as DNA: TGTGCCAGCAGCTTAGCCCGCCCTGGTCCGTACAATGAGCAGTTCTTC.

This chain joins TRBV20-1 and TRBJ2-3; 8 nucleotides align to TRBD2. Germline loops: CDR1 DFQATT, CDR2 SNEGSKA (reference sequence). V gave up 4 bases and J gave up 0 bases; unmatched junction bases: 6. The CDR3 has 15 amino acids. The CDR3 reads CSAKTSAASTDTQYF. CDR3 sequence (DNA): TGCAGTGCTAAGACTAGCGCGGCTAGCACAGATACGCAGTATTTT.

V and J are TRBV28 and TRBJ2-7; TRBD1 is a possible D gene (6 bases). CDR3 length: 15 amino acids. Germline V CDR1 and CDR2: MDHEN, SYDVKM. The V and J ends lost 7 bases and 3 bases respectively, with 19 bases between them. Here the CDR3 DNA reads TGTGCCAGCACCCCGGACAGCATCGTAAGCTACGAGCAGTACTTC. Protein product: CASTPDSIVSYEQYF.

This clonotype was detected only a few times. The CDR3 loop is CSASYFQTGETQYF. For the CDR3, the DNA is TGCAGTGCTAGTTACTTCCAAACAGGAGAGACCCAGTACTTC. The chain couples TRBV20-1 to TRBJ2-5; D perhaps matches TRBD1 (5 bases). Germline V gene lookup returns CDR1 DFQATT and CDR2 SNEGSKA (reference sequence). The CDR3 sequence is 14 residues long. Trimming removed 3 bases from V and 4 bases from J, with 15 bases in between.

This clonotype was seen a handful of times. This chain joins TRBV2 and TRBJ2-7; D is undetermined. V was shortened by 5 bases and J by 3 bases, with 14 bases between the two germline ends. The CDR3 is made up of 14 amino acids. The germline gives CDR1 SNHLY, CDR2 FYNNEI. The CDR3 loop reads CASSKNGPHYEQYF. DNA of the CDR3: TGTGCCAGCAGTAAAAACGGGCCACACTACGAGCAGTACTTC.

The chain has TRBV12-3 or TRBV12-4 and TRBJ2-5; 8 bases line up with TRBD2. The DNA end favors TRBJ2-7, so the J call may be wrong. The CDR3 runs 14 residues. The CDR3 bases are TGTGCCAGCAGTTTACGAAGCGGGAGCGTCGAGCAGTACTTC. Amino acid sequence: CASSLRSGSVEQYF.

This clonotype has at least ten counts. V usage is TRBV12-3 or TRBV12-4 and J usage is TRBJ2-3; D gene uncertain. Trimming left V 5 bases short and J 4 bases short, with 4 bases between. The CDR3 is 11 amino acids. CDR3: CASSRSDTQYF. The DNA of the CDR3 is TGTGCCAGCAGTCGTTCAGATACGCAGTATTTT.

V and J are TRBV7-9 and TRBJ2-2, with D perhaps matching TRBD1 (5 bases). The germline gives CDR1 SEHNR, CDR2 FQNEAQ (reference sequence). This CDR3 is built from 12 residues. V was pared by 10 bases and J by 3 bases, with 9 bases between. The CDR3 region has the DNA TGTGCCACTGGGGCGGACACCGGGGAGCTGTTTTTT. It encodes CATGADTGELFF.

This clonotype was observed once. J is TRBJ1-5 and V is TRBV5-6; D might be TRBD1 (6 bases). Per germline, CDR1 SGHDT and CDR2 YYEEEE. The germline V and J ends were trimmed by 3 bases and 0 bases, with 10 bases remaining between them. CDR3 length: 15 residues. CDR3: CASSSGQLSNQPQHF. CDR3 coding DNA: TGTGCCAGCAGCTCCGGACAGCTTAGCAATCAGCCCCAGCATTTT.

This clonotype was counted a few times. This chain joins TRBV7-9 and TRBJ1-1; 7 bases line up with TRBD1. CDR1 SEHNR and CDR2 FQNEAQ come from the germline V gene (reference sequence). This CDR3 is built from 14 residues. J gave up 4 bases and V 4 bases, and 6 bases lay outside the gene matches. The CDR3 sequence: CASSSDQGGTEAFF. The CDR3 DNA reads TGTGCCAGCAGCTCCGATCAGGGGGGCACTGAAGCTTTCTTT.

The V and J genes are TRBV30 and TRBJ2-4, with D possibly TRBD1 on 6 matching bases. V dropped 2 bases and J dropped 2 bases, with 19 bases sitting between them. CDR1 and CDR2 from the germline V gene are GTSNPN and SVGIG (reference sequence). The CDR3 is 17 amino acids. This chain's CDR3 is CAWSSIGTYKTKNIQYF. The CDR3, as DNA: TGTGCCTGGAGTTCAATCGGGACATATAAGACCAAAAACATTCAGTACTTC.

The chain combines TRBV10-2 with TRBJ2-3, with D unclear. V shed 10 bases and J shed 1 base, with 12 bases lying between them. The CDR3 loop spans 13 amino acids. Per germline, CDR1 WSHSY and CDR2 SAAADI. CDR3 amino acids: CAIGTGRTDTQYF. CDR3 in DNA: TGCGCCATAGGTACCGGCCGCACAGATACGCAGTATTTT.

V is TRBV15 and J is TRBJ2-4, with D perhaps TRBD1 or TRBD2 (6 bases each). The germline V and J ends were trimmed by 1 base and 13 bases, with 20 bases remaining between them. Germline lookup yields CDR1 LNHNV and CDR2 YYDKDF (reference sequence). The CDR3 is made up of 15 amino acids. DNA of the CDR3: TGTGCCACCAGCAGAGTAGGGACGGGGGCCTACAAGCAGTACTTC. Its translation: CATSRVGTGAYKQYF.

The gene calls are TRBV12-3 or TRBV12-4 and TRBJ2-1; 10 nucleotides align to TRBD2. V shed 6 bases, J shed 9 bases, and the junction held 2 bases outside the gene matches. The CDR3 is 12 amino acids. The CDR3 sequence is CASSSGRVEQFF. The CDR3 bases are TGTGCCAGCAGCAGCGGGAGGGTTGAGCAGTTCTTC.